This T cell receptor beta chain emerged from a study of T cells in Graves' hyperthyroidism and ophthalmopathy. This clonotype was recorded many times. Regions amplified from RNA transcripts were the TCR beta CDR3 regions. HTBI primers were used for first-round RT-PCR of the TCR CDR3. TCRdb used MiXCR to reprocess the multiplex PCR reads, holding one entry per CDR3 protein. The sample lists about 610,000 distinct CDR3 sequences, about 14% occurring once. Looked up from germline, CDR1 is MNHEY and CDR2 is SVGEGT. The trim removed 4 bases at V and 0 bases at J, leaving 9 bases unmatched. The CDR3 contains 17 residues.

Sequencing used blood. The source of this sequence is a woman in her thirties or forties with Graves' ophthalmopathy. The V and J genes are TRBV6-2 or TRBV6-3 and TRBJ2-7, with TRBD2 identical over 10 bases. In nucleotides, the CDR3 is TGTGCCAGCAGTTCCCGATGGACTAGCGGAATCTCCTACGAGCAGTACTTC. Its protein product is CASSSRWTSGISYEQYF.